The T cell receptor (beta chain) described here comes from a study of T cells in Graves' hyperthyroidism and ophthalmopathy. This clonotype was detected ten times or more. Its antigen is unknown. Overall study findings and caveats: Most thyroid clonotypes expanded above 0.001 appeared in blood too.

From germline, CDR1 is MNHEY and CDR2 SMNVEV (reference sequence). The CDR3 spans 13 residues. Trimming removed 3 bases from V and 6 bases from J, with 12 bases in between. Amplification targeted TCR beta CDR3 regions from RNA transcripts. HTBI primers were used for first-round RT-PCR of the TCR CDR3. TCRdb used MiXCR to reprocess the multiplex PCR reads, holding one entry per CDR3 protein. This table has 530,000 or so distinct CDR3 sequences, roughly a sixth appearing once. Duration under 3 months, a NOSPECS grade of at least 4, and a Clinical Activity Score of at least 3 characterized the ophthalmopathy patients. Uncontrolled infection, other autoimmune disease, pregnancy or lactation excluded patients. In making diagnoses, clinical symptoms, serum thyroxine and TRAb, thyroid ultrasound and orbital computed tomography were all used.

The chain joins TRBV27 to TRBJ2-7; a weak D match, TRBD2 (6 bases). The TCR sequence derives from a woman aged 18-29 years with Graves' ophthalmopathy. The sample consisted of blood. The CDR3 nucleotides are TGTGCCAGCAGTTTTGGGCAGGAGGGCGAGCAGTACTTC. Protein product: CASSFGQEGEQYF.